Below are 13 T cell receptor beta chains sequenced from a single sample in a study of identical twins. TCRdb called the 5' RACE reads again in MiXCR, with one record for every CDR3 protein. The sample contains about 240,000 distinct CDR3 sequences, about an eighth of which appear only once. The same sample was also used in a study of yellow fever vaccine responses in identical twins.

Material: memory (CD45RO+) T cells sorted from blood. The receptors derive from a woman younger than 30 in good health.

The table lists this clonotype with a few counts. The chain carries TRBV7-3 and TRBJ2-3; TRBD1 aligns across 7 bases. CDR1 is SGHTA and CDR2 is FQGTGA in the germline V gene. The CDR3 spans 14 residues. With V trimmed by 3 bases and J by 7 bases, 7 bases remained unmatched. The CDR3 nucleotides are TGTGCCAGCAGCTTGGGACAGACTACCCATACGCAGTATTTT. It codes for CASSLGQTTHTQYF. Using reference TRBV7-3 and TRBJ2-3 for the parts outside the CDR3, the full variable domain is GAGVSQTPSNKVTEKGKYVELRCDPISGHTALYWYRQSLGQGPEFLIYFQGTGAADDSGLPNDRFFAVRPEGSVSTLKIQRTERGDSAVYLCASSLGQTTHTQYFGPGTRLTVL.

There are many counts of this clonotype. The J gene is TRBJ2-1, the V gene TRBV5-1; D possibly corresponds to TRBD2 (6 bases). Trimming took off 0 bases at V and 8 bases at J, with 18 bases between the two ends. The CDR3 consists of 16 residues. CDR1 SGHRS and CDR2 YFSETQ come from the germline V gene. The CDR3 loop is CASSLERSGSRDEQFF. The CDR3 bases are TGCGCCAGCAGCTTGGAGCGTAGCGGCAGTAGGGATGAGCAGTTCTTC.

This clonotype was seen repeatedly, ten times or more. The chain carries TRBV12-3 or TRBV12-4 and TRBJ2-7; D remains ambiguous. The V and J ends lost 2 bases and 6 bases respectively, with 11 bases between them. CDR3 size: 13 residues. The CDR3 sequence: CASSLRPQSEQYF. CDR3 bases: TGTGCCAGCAGTTTACGGCCCCAATCCGAGCAGTACTTC.

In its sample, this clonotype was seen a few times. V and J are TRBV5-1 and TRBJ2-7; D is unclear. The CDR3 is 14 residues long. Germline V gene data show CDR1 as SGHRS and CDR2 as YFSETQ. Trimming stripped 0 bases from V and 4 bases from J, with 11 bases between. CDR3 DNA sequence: TGCGCCAGCAGCTTGGAGGGCATGAGGTACGAGCAGTACTTC. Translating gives CASSLEGMRYEQYF.

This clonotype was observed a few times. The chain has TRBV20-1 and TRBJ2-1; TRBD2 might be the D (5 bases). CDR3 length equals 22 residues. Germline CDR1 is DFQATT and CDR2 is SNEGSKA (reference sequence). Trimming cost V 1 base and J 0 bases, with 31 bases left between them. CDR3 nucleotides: TGCAGTGCTAGAGTCTCGGCTAGCCAACCTTCTAAACCCCTAAGCTCCTACAATGAGCAGTTCTTC. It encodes CSARVSASQPSKPLSSYNEQFF.

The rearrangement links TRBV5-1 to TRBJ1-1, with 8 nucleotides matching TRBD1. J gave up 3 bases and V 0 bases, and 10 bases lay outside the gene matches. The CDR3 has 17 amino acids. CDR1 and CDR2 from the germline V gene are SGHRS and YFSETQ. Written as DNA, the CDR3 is TGCGCCAGCAGCTTGGCCGGGACAGGTGCTTTGGACACTGAAGCTTTCTTT. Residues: CASSLAGTGALDTEAFF.

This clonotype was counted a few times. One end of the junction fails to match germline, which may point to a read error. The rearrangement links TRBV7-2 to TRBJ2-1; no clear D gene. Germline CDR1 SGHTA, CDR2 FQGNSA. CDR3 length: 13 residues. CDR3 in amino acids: CASSLSLYHEQFF. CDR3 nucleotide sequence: TGTGCCAGCAGCTTATCCCTCTACCATGAGCAGTTCTTC.

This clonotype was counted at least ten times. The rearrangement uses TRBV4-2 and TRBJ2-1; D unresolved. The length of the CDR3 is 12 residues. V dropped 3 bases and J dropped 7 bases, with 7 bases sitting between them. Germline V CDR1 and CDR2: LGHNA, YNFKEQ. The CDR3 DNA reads TGTGCCAGCAGCCACTTGTCGAATGAGCAGTTCTTC. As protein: CASSHLSNEQFF.

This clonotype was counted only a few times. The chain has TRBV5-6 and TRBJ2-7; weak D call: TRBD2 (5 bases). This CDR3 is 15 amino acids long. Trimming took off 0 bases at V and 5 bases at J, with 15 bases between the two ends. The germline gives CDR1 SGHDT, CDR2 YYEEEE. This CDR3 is CASSLVSSDVNEQYF. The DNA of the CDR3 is TGTGCCAGCAGCTTGGTGAGTAGCGACGTGAACGAGCAGTACTTC.

CDR3 residues: CASSPPNQEGTEAFF. CDR3 nucleotides: TGTGCCAGCTCACCACCAAACCAGGAGGGAACTGAAGCTTTCTTT. V is TRBV18 and J is TRBJ1-1; unclear D gene. V was pared by 0 bases and J by 5 bases, with 13 bases between. The CDR3 is 15 residues long. The germline V gene encodes CDR1 KGHSH and CDR2 LQKENI. The full variable domain, completed using reference TRBV18 and TRBJ1-1, is NAGVMQNPRHLVRRRGQEARLRCSPMKGHSHVYWYRQLPEEGLKFMVYLQKENIIDESGMPKERFSAEFPKEGPSILRIQQVVRGDSAAYFCASSPPNQEGTEAFFGQGTRLTVV.

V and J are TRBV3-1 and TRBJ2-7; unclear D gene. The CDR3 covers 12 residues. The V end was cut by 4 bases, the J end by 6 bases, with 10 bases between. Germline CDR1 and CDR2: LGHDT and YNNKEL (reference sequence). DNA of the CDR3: TGTGCCAGCAGCCCCTTCTCTGGCGAGCAGTACTTC. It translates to CASSPFSGEQYF.

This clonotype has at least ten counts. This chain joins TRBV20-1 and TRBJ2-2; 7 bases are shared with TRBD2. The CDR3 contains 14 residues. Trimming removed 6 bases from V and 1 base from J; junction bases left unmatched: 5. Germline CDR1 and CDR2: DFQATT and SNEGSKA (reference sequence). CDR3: CSAGLAGNTGELFF. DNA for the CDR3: TGCAGTGCGGGATTAGCGGGGAACACCGGGGAGCTGTTTTTT.

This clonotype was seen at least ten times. Written as DNA, the CDR3 is TGCAGTGCTAGAGATGGGGGGATCCAAGAGACCCAGTACTTC. Its translation is CSARDGGIQETQYF. This chain connects TRBV20-1 to TRBJ2-5, with D possibly matching TRBD2 (6 bases). The germline V gene has CDR1 DFQATT and CDR2 SNEGSKA (reference sequence). This CDR3 has 14 residues. Trimming stripped 0 bases from V and 1 base from J, with 9 bases between.